This paragraph covers one T cell receptor (beta chain) sequence. Antigen: not known. This record comes from a study of OX40 agonist ivuxolimab in advanced cancers. Overall study: From roughly 20 to 85 years was the age range, with a mean of approximately 63 years, and around 80% were male. Partial responses were achieved by three patients: one hepatocellular carcinoma, two cutaneous melanoma.

The V end lost 0 bases, the J end lost 4 bases, and 5 bases lay between the germline ends. The CDR3 has 13 residues. The germline gives CDR1 SGHRS, CDR2 YFSETQ. The method was immunoSEQ multiplex PCR; TCRdb's version includes in-frame clones alone and lacks a portion of them. Found here are about 80,000 clones, 80% to 90% of them singletons; the top ten hold about 5.9%. Study-level results: At 0.1 to 3.0 mg/kg, clonal expansion of CD4+ and CD8+ blood T cells had occurred by week 6.

The source was CD4+ or CD8+ T cells sorted from blood, collected in a trial of the OX40 agonist ivuxolimab. V and J are TRBV5-1 and TRBJ1-3; D is ambiguous. The source of this sequence is an adult with an advanced solid tumor such as melanoma, head and neck, liver or kidney cancer. The DNA of the CDR3 is TGCGCCAGCAGCTTGGGGATGGGAAACACCATATATTTT. This gives the protein CASSLGMGNTIYF.